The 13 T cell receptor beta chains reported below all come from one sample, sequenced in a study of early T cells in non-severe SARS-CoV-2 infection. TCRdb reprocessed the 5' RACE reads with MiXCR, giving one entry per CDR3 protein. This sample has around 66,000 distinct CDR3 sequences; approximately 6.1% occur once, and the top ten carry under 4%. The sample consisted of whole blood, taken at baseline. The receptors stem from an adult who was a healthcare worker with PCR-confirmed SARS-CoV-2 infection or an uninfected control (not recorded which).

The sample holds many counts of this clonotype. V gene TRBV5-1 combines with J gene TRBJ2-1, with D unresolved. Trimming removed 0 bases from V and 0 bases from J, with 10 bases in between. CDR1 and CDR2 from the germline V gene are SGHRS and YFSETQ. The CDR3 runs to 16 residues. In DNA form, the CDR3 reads TGCGCCAGCAGCTTGGACGGCCCCGGCTCCTACAATGAGCAGTTCTTC. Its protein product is CASSLDGPGSYNEQFF. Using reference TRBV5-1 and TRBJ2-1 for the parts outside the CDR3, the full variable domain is KAGVTQTPRYLIKTRGQQVTLSCSPISGHRSVSWYQQTPGQGLQFLFEYFSETQRNKGNFPGRFSGRQFSNSRSEMNVSTLELGDSALYLCASSLDGPGSYNEQFFGPGTRLTVL.

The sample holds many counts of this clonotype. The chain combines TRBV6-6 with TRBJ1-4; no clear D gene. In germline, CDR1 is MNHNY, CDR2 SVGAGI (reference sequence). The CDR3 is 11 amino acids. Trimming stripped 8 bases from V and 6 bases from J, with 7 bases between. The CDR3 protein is CASLSDEKLFF. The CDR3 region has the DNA TGTGCCAGCCTTAGTGATGAAAAACTGTTTTTT.

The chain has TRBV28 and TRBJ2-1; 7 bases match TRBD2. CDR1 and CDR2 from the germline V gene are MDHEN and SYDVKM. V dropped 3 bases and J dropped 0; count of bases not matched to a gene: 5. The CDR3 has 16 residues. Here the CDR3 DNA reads TGTGCCAGCAGTTTCAGTCTAGCGGTCTCCTACAATGAGCAGTTCTTC. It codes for CASSFSLAVSYNEQFF.

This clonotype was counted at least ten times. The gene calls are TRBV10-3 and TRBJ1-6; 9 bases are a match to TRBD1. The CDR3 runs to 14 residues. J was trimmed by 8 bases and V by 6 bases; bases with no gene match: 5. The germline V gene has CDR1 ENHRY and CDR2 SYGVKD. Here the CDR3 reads CAISPGQGDSPLHF. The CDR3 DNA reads TGTGCCATCAGCCCGGGACAGGGCGATTCACCCCTCCACTTT.

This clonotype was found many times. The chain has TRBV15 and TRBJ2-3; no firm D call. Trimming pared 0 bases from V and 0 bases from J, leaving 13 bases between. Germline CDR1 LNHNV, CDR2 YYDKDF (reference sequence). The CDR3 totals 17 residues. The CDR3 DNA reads TGTGCCACCAGCAGAGAGGTTAGTGGGCGGAGCACAGATACGCAGTATTTT. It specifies CATSREVSGRSTDTQYF.

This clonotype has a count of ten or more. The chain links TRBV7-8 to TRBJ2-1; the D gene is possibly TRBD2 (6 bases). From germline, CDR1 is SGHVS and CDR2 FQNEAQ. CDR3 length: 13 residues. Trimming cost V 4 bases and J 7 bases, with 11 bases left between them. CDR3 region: CASSYREQNEQFF. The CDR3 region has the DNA TGTGCCAGCAGCTATCGGGAGCAGAATGAGCAGTTCTTC. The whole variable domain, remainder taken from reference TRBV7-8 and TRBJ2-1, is GAGVSQSPRYKVAKRGQDVALRCDPISGHVSLFWYQQALGQGPEFLTYFQNEAQLDKSGLPSDRFFAERPEGSVSTLKIQRTQQEDSAVYLCASSYREQNEQFFGPGTRLTVL.

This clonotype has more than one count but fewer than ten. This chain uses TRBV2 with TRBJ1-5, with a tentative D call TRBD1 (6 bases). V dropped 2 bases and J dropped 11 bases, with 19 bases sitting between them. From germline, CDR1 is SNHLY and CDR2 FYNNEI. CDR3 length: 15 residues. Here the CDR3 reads CASSERGGLNSAQHF. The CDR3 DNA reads TGTGCCAGCAGTGAACGGGGGGGCCTAAACTCAGCCCAGCATTTT.

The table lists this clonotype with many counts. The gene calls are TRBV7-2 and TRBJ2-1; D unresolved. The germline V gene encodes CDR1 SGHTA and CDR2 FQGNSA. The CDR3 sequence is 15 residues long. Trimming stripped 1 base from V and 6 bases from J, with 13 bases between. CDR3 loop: CASSLGRVIRNEQFF. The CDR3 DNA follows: TGTGCCAGCAGCTTAGGTAGGGTGATTCGCAATGAGCAGTTCTTC.

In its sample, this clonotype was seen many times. The DNA of the CDR3 is TGTGCCAGCAGCCAAGATTTTGGGGGCCGCTTTAGACAGCCCCAGCATTTT. Protein: CASSQDFGGRFRQPQHF. The rearrangement joins TRBV3-1 to TRBJ1-5; D perhaps matches TRBD1 (6 bases). The length of the CDR3 is 17 residues. CDR1 and CDR2 from the germline V gene are LGHDT and YNNKEL (reference sequence). V was pared by 0 bases and J by 7 bases, with 19 bases between.

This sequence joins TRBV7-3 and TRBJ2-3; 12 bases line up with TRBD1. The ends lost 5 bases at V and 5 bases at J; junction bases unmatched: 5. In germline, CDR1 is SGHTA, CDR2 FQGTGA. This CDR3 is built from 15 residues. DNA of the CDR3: TGTGCCAGCAGCACCGGGACAGGGGGCGGAGATACGCAGTATTTT. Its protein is CASSTGTGGGDTQYF.

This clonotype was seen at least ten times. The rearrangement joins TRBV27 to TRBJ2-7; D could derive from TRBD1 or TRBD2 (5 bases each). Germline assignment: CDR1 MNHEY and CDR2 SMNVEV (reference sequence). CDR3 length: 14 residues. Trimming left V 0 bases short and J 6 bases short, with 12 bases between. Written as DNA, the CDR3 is TGTGCCAGCAGTTTATCGGCCGAGGGGTTCGAGCAGTACTTC. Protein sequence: CASSLSAEGFEQYF.

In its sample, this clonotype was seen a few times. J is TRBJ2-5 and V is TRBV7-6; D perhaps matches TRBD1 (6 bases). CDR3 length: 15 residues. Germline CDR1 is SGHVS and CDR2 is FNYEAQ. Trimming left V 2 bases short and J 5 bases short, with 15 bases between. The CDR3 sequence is CASSLNTGTMETQYF. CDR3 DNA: TGTGCCAGCAGCTTAAATACAGGGACGATGGAGACCCAGTACTTC.

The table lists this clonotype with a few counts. CDR3 DNA: TGTGCCTGGAGCGTTAGACGTCACCAGGGGGGCATTCAGTACTTC. Translation: CAWSVRRHQGGIQYF. The V and J genes are TRBV30 and TRBJ2-4; a possible D gene is TRBD1 (7 bases). Deletions cut 3 bases from V and 9 bases from J, with 21 bases between. Germline loops: CDR1 GTSNPN, CDR2 SVGIG (reference sequence). The CDR3 runs 15 residues.